This T cell receptor (beta chain) derives from a study of T cell repertoires in cytomegalovirus infection. Study summary: Indicated by public TCR beta signatures were CMV infection and matching HLA type. Notes on the study in general: Using cumulative public TCR beta family frequency, the authors identified those who carried CMV together with the relevant HLA. The study found HLA-C-restricted CMV-specific TCR beta clonotypes dominating the ex vivo response.

Germline values: CDR1 SEHNR, CDR2 FQNEAQ (reference sequence). The trim removed 5 bases at V and 10 bases at J, leaving 4 bases unmatched. CDR3 length: 12 amino acids. In the case of this clonotype: Antigen specificity is unknown.

MiXCR, applied by TCRdb to the reads, yields one record per CDR3 protein. The sample includes roughly 500,000 distinct CDR3 sequences, about 17% of them seen just once. Sequencing input: CD8+ T cells from PBMCs. V and J are TRBV7-9 and TRBJ2-1, with 8 bases fitting TRBD1. This receptor was identified in a human donor in good health (CMV status not recorded). Some clones in this sample may be carry-over from other donors' samples. The CDR3 loop is CASSTWTGEQFF. The CDR3 DNA is TGTGCCAGCAGCACCTGGACAGGGGAGCAGTTCTTC.